This T cell receptor (beta chain) was documented in a study of T cell clonotyping in hematopoietic cell transplantation. Study as a whole: Pretransplant recipient samples were taken after cytoreduction. Study-wide results and limits: Recipient TCR diversity dropped after transplant; expanded clonotypes rose from day 30 to 180.

A remark on this clone: Its antigen is undetermined.

TCRdb's copy holds only in-frame clones and misses some; the assay was immunoSEQ multiplex PCR. This sample has around 28,000 clones, with under 95% found just once. The V gene lost 2 bases and the J gene lost 10 bases, with 18 bases spanning the gap. CDR3 length: 15 residues. The germline gives CDR1 MDHEN, CDR2 SYDVKM. Documented time point: recipient sample about 28 days before transplant, after cytoreduction. The receptor comes from a man aged 50 to 59 with acute myeloid leukemia. Some clones in this sample may be carry-over from other donors' samples. The starting material was peripheral blood mononuclear cells, obtained before stem cell transplant. The chain couples TRBV28 to TRBJ2-1; D remains unclear. This chain's CDR3 is CASSLVLGLQREQFF. CDR3 DNA: TGTGCCAGCAGTTTAGTCTTAGGTCTTCAGAGGGAGCAGTTCTTC.